The source of this T cell receptor beta chain is a study of T cells in Graves' hyperthyroidism and ophthalmopathy. This clonotype was picked up many times. Germline values: CDR1 SGHVS, CDR2 FNYEAQ. The CDR3 is made up of 15 amino acids. V was pared by 5 bases and J by 1 base, with 4 bases of the junction left unmatched. TCR beta CDR3 sequences were amplified from RNA transcripts. Researchers ran a first-round RT-PCR on the TCR CDR3 using the HTBI primer set. In TCRdb, the multiplex PCR reads were re-called with MiXCR into one record per CDR3 protein. Seen here are more than 550,000 distinct CDR3 sequences, 45% observed once, and the top ten hold approximately 7.2%.

The clonotype originates from an adult man with Graves' disease, either hyperthyroidism or ophthalmopathy (not recorded which). The chain carries TRBV7-6 and TRBJ2-7, with TRBD2 matching 11 bases. The specimen sequenced was peripheral blood or thyroid tissue (not recorded which). As DNA, the CDR3 is TGTGCCAGCAGCCCTCTAGCGGGGGGATCCTACGAGCAGTACTTC. Translation gives CASSPLAGGSYEQYF.